Sequencing of this T cell receptor (beta chain) was carried out in a study of blood T cell repertoires in COVID-19 (TCRdb year 2020). With respect to the entire study: Samples covering the acute and convalescent phases of COVID-19 were provided by collaborators in the United States, Italy and Spain. The prospective study material was composed of cDNA or gDNA derived from T cells, B-cell-depleted T cells, or PBMCs. The dataset comprised deeply sampled blood TCRbeta repertoires from subjects exposed to, actively infected with, or recovered from COVID-19. The repertoires were released in a freely available public database intended as a resource for research on the immune response to SARS-CoV-2. Samples came from the ongoing ImmuneRACE study (first 160 participants) plus 1,254 subjects from 6 global collaborators. Nearly every sample came with metadata listing a de-identified subject ID, COVID-19 status, age in years and sex. Where available, HLA class I and class II types were taken from metadata supplied by the sample provider and were not determined by assay-based typing. Here is what the overall study found, with its caveats: The amount of clinical and demographic metadata varied by source and participant and was provided uncurated.

From cysteine to phenylalanine, the CDR3 is 15 amino acids long. The kept DNA is CDR3 alone, 45 bases in frame from the first base. Looking up the germline V gene yields CDR1 KGHSH and CDR2 LQKENI. V lost 2 bases and J lost 5 bases; the stretch between them is 13 bases long. In Seattle, one collaborating source enrolled patients while the infection was active and tracked those patients longitudinally over the course of disease. The collaborating institutions used their own protocols to collect whole blood in K2EDTA tubes. Collaborator samples were shipped for TCRbeta analysis as frozen whole blood, isolated PBMCs, or DNA extracted from either sample type. On this clone itself: It lacks a known antigen. Per-base qualities were not stored, and no clone one base away is much larger.

The immunoSEQ Assay, a bias-controlled multiplex PCR, was used to amplify TCRbeta CDR3 regions from genomic DNA. Turning to the authors' computational methods: Within the assay, amplification of reference gene primers was used to estimate how many nucleated cells each sample contained. Sequence reads were collapsed and filtered to measure the absolute abundance of every unique TCRbeta CDR3 rearrangement. For each sample, productive Simpson clonality was calculated by taking the square root of Simpson's diversity index across productive rearrangements. TCRdb holds this immuneACCESS table with in-frame rearrangements only. Some clones are missing; in checked studies, unresolved V genes explain under half, and the rest has no known cause. V, J and clone size are those of that table, while D and trimming were read from the DNA. In all, the sample holds about 370,000 clones, and 70% to 90% of those were seen once. 10% of the sample comes from the top ten.

Sample: peripheral blood. The chain joins TRBV18 to TRBJ1-5, with the D segment identity uncertain. This TCR derives from a woman in her 30s with COVID-19, enrolled during active disease. The nucleotide sequence reads as follows: TGTGCCAGCTCACCATTAGGTGGGAGGGATCAGCCCCAGCATTTT. Translation gives CASSPLGGRDQPQHF.